This T cell receptor (beta chain) was identified during a study of T cell responses to AZD1222 COVID-19 vaccine. General study findings and limits: The study found Spike-specific TCR breadth and depth rose after two AZD1222 doses. Baseline serostatus was positive in only a handful of AZD1222 recipients.

This CDR3 has 15 amino acids. V gave up 0 bases and J gave up 4 bases, with 9 bases separating them. Germline loops: CDR1 LGHDT, CDR2 YNNKEL (reference sequence). Repertoires were generated with immunoSEQ multiplex PCR, while TCRdb's copy carries only in-frame clones and drops some. The sample carries 150,000 to 160,000 clones, approximately 91% recorded once. A word on this clone: What it binds is not known.

Here the sequenced sample was peripheral blood, taken after recovery from COVID-19. This clonotype originated in an adult who had recovered from COVID-19. The V and J genes are TRBV3-1 (or the pseudogene TRBV3-2) and TRBJ2-2, with no clear D. This CDR3 is CASSQDAMGTGELFF. CDR3 bases: TGTGCCAGCAGCCAAGACGCTATGGGCACCGGGGAGCTGTTTTTT.